This T cell receptor beta chain was captured in a study of beta chain features in type 1 diabetes. Study-level points and caveats: A pattern of fewer insertions and more deletions at VDJ junctions was seen in type 1 diabetes patients.

There are a few counts of this clone. The antigen is unknown. Trimming took off 8 bases at V and 4 bases at J, with 10 bases between the two ends. CDR3 length equals 12 residues. CDR1 is SEHNR, CDR2 FQNEAQ, per germline (reference sequence). The entirety of the isolated RNA underwent reverse transcription, so expressed TCRB transcripts were sequenced. The data were produced by immunoSEQ multiplex PCR, yet TCRdb's version contains in-frame clones alone and is incomplete. The sample records a few hundred thousand clones, around 15% being singletons. Sequencing was performed on central memory CD4+ T cells from blood. This clonotype was sampled from a man under 40 in good health. This chain uses TRBV7-9 with TRBJ2-3; D not resolved. CDR3 in DNA: TGTGCCAGCGCCCCCCAATCAGATACGCAGTATTTT. It encodes CASAPQSDTQYF.